Described below is a single TCR beta chain sequence and its context. These data originate in a study of blood T cell repertoires in COVID-19. Original data processing: Amplified reference gene primers provided the basis for estimating nucleated cell counts. Profiled with immunoSEQ multiplex PCR; TCRdb holds only in-frame clones, not every one. V, J and clone size are those of that table, while D and trimming were read from the DNA. The profile shows 84,000 or so clones, 80% of them singletons. The germline V gene has CDR1 SNHLY and CDR2 FYNNEI. This CDR3 is built from 18 residues. V lost 6 bases to trimming and J lost 5 bases; unmatched junction nucleotides: 17.

This chain links TRBV2 with TRBJ1-3; the match to TRBD1 covers 9 bases. The sequence was obtained from an elderly woman with acute or convalescent COVID-19. The sequencing input was peripheral blood. The CDR3 region is CASSERSVTGGFRNTIYF. CDR3 nucleotide sequence: TGTGCCAGCAGCGAGAGATCCGTTACAGGGGGCTTTAGAAACACCATATATTTT.